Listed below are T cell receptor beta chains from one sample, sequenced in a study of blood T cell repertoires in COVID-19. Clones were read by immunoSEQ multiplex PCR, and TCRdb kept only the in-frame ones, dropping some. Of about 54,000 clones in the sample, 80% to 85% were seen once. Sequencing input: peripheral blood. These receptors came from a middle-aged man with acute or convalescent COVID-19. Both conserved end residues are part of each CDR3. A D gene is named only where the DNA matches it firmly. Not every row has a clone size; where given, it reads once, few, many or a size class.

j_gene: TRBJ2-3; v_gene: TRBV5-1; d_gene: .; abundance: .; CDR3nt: TGCGCCAGCAGCGCGGTACTAGCAGCCGAGGGAGATACGCAGTATTTT; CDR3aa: CASSAVLAAEGDTQYF
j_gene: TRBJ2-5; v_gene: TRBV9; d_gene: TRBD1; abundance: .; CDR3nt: TGTGCCAGCAGCCCTTGGGACAGGGTTGGCGAGACCCAGTACTTC; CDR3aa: CASSPWDRVGETQYF
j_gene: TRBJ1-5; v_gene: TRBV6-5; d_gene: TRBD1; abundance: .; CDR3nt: TGTGCCAGCAGTTACCAATGGGACAGGGATCAGCCCCAGCATTTT; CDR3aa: CASSYQWDRDQPQHF
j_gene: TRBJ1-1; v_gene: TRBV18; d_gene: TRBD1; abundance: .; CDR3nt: TGTGCCAGCTCATCGACAGGGGACACTGAAGCTTTCTTT; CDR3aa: CASSSTGDTEAFF
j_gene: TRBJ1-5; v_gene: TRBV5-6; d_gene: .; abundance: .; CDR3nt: TGTGCCAGCAGCTTGGCCGCAGGGGGCAATCAGCCCCAGCATTTT; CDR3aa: CASSLAAGGNQPQHF
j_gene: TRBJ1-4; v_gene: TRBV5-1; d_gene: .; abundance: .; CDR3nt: TGCGCCAGCAGCTTTTCCCTGATAAGGGGTGCTAATGAAAAACTGTTTTTT; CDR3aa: CASSFSLIRGANEKLFF
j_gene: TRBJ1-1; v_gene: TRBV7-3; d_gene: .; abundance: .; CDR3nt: TGTGCCAGCAGCTTAACAGGATTGGGGGCTGGGAACACTGAAGCTTTCTTT; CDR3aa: CASSLTGLGAGNTEAFF
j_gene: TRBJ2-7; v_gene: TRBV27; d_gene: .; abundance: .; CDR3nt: TGTGCCAGCAGTTTAACTGGACAGTCCTACGAGCAGTACTTC; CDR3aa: CASSLTGQSYEQYF
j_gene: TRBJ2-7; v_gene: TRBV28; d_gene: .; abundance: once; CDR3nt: TGTGCCAGCAGCCGCTACGAGCAGTACTTC; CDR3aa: CASSRYEQYF
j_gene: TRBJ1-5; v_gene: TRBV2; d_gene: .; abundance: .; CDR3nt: TGTGCCAGCAGTGAAGTACTCTGGGGACAAGACATAGGGGGCAATCAGCCCCAGCATTTT; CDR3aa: CASSEVLWGQDIGGNQPQHF
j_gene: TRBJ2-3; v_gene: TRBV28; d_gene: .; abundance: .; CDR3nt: TGTGCCAGCGAACAAAGCACAGATACGCAGTATTTT; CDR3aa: CASEQSTDTQYF
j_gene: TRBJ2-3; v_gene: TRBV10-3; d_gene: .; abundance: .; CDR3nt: TGTGCCATCAGTGGTGCGCAGGGGGGAGAAGATACGCAGTATTTT; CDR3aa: CAISGAQGGEDTQYF
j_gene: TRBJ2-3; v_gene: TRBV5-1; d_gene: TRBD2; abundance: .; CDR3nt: TGCGCCAGCAGCTGGACTAGCGGGGCCAACACAGATACGCAGTATTTT; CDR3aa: CASSWTSGANTDTQYF
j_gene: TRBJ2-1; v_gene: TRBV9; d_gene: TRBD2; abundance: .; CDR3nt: TGTGCCAGCAGCGTAGAACTAGCGGGAGTAGTTGAGCAGTTCTTC; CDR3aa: CASSVELAGVVEQFF
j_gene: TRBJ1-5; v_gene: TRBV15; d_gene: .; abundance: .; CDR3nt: TGTGCCACCAGCAGCTTGATGGAGGGGAATCAGCCCCAGCATTTT; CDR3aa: CATSSLMEGNQPQHF
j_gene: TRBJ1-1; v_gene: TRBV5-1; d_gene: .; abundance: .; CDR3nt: TGCGCCAGCAGCCACTCAGTATCGAGGGATGGGACTGAAGCTTTCTTT; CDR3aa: CASSHSVSRDGTEAFF
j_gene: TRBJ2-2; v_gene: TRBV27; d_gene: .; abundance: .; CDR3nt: TGTGCCAGCAGTGCGTCCTGGGCAGGGGAGCTGTTTTTT; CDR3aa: CASSASWAGELFF